This is a list of T cell receptor beta chains from one sample in a study of chemoradiotherapy in HPV16-positive cancers. Profiling relied on immunoSEQ multiplex PCR, and the TCRdb table lists in-frame clones only, not all of them. In the table there are some 2,900 clones, around 87% of which are singletons. This material consisted of tumor tissue, taken from a patient who underwent chemoradiotherapy. The receptors derive from a human donor with HPV-associated anogenital cancer. Each CDR3 is given with its conserved first and last residue. Each record gives: clone size, V gene, D gene, J gene, CDR3 protein, CDR3 DNA. The D gene is left open where the match is weak. Clone size is shown for a subset of rows, as once, few, many or a class of expanded clone.

NA	TRBV7-2	NA	TRBJ2-5	CASSFNELTSRETQYF	TGTGCCAGCAGCTTCAATGAACTTACTAGCAGGGAGACCCAGTACTTC
NA	TRBV7-9	NA	TRBJ1-4	CASSDNVLGEKLFF	TGTGCCAGCAGCGACAACGTGTTGGGTGAAAAACTGTTTTTT
NA	TRBV10-2	NA	TRBJ2-4	CASSDQKNIQYF	TGCGCCAGCAGTGACCAGAAAAACATTCAGTACTTC
NA	TRBV6-5	TRBD1	TRBJ2-2	CASSSLGQGYTGELFF	TGTGCCAGCAGTTCCCTCGGACAGGGATACACCGGGGAGCTGTTTTTT
NA	TRBV5-4	NA	TRBJ1-3	CASSLDRMATDTIYF	TGTGCCAGCAGCTTGGACAGGATGGCTACAGACACCATATATTTT
once	TRBV11-2	NA	TRBJ1-6	CASSLGNYNSPLHF	TGTGCCAGCAGCTTAGGCAATTATAATTCACCCCTCCACTTT
NA	TRBV5-4	NA	TRBJ2-5	CASSLDARKETQYF	TGTGCCAGCAGCTTGGACGCGAGAAAAGAGACCCAGTACTTC
NA	TRBV7-3	NA	TRBJ2-6	CASSSRPGTGANVLTF	TGTGCCAGCAGCTCCCGCCCGGGGACTGGGGCCAACGTCCTGACTTTC
NA	TRBV6-4	TRBD1	TRBJ2-7	CAGSIRDRGNREQYF	TGTGCCGGTTCAATCCGGGACAGGGGAAATAGGGAGCAGTACTTC
NA	TRBV5-1	NA	TRBJ1-1	CASSLEPLAEAFF	TGCGCCAGCAGCTTGGAACCCCTCGCTGAAGCTTTCTTT
once	TRBV9	NA	TRBJ1-5	CASSPGASNQPQHF	TGTGCCAGCAGCCCCGGGGCTAGCAATCAGCCCCAGCATTTT
NA	TRBV5-8	TRBD2	TRBJ2-2	CASDRTRGAGELFF	TGTGCCAGCGACCGAACCCGGGGGGCCGGGGAGCTGTTTTTT
NA	TRBV11-2	TRBD1	TRBJ1-5	CASSQTGDNQPQHF	TGCGCCAGCAGCCAAACAGGGGACAATCAGCCCCAGCATTTT
NA	TRBV9	TRBD2	TRBJ2-7	CASSVTGGAYEQYF	TGTGCCAGCAGCGTAACGGGGGGGGCCTACGAGCAGTACTTC
NA	TRBV30	TRBD1	TRBJ1-6	CAWRATGAAGSLHF	TGTGCCTGGAGGGCGACAGGGGCTGCGGGATCCCTCCACTTT
NA	TRBV28	NA	TRBJ1-4	CASSLGQDGKLFF	TGTGCCAGCAGTTTGGGGCAGGACGGAAAACTGTTTTTT
NA	TRBV9	TRBD2	TRBJ2-3	CASSVVGLAADTQYF	TGTGCCAGCAGCGTAGTGGGACTAGCGGCAGATACGCAGTATTTT
NA	TRBV2	NA	TRBJ2-3	CASRGRGGSTDTQYF	TGTGCCAGCAGGGGCAGGGGAGGAAGCACAGATACGCAGTATTTT
NA	TRBV16	TRBD1	TRBJ1-2	CASSPTYNRGRYGYTF	TGTGCCAGCAGCCCGACTTATAACAGGGGAAGGTATGGCTACACCTTC
NA	TRBV5-1	TRBD2	TRBJ2-3	CASSLQGGGSTDTQYF	TGCGCCAGCAGCTTGCAAGGCGGGGGAAGCACAGATACGCAGTATTTT
once	TRBV7-8	NA	TRBJ1-2	CASSLELRGYTF	TGTGCCAGCAGCTTAGAACTAAGGGGCTACACCTTC
NA	TRBV7-2	NA	TRBJ1-1	CASSTRGGMDTEAFF	TGTGCCAGCAGCACGCGGGGGGGTATGGACACTGAAGCTTTCTTT
NA	TRBV5-1	TRBD1	TRBJ2-3	CASSFGTGTADTQYF	TGCGCCAGCAGCTTTGGGACAGGGACGGCAGATACGCAGTATTTT
few	TRBV28	TRBD1	TRBJ1-2	CASTITGGYGYTF	TGTGCCAGCACCATAACAGGGGGCTATGGCTACACCTTC
NA	TRBV30	NA	TRBJ2-5	CAWGGGGQETQYF	TGTGCCTGGGGGGGAGGCGGCCAAGAGACCCAGTACTTC
NA	TRBV5-6	TRBD1	TRBJ2-7	CASSLVDRDPYEQYF	TGTGCCAGCAGCTTGGTTGACAGGGACCCCTACGAGCAGTACTTC